Sequencing of this TCR beta chain was carried out in a study of blood T cell repertoires in COVID-19. Study as a whole: In each case, the material was cDNA or gDNA derived from T cells, B-cell-depleted T cells, or PBMCs.

Trimming removed 6 bases from V and 4 bases from J; junction bases left unmatched: 11. The germline gives CDR1 LNHDA, CDR2 SQIVND (reference sequence). The CDR3 is 15 amino acids. Produced via immunoSEQ multiplex PCR; TCRdb's table is partial and in-frame only. This sample yields 200,000 or so clones, of which 88% are seen a single time; about 1.8% belongs to the top ten. This clone was observed a single time. The receptor comes from a man in his sixties or seventies with acute or convalescent COVID-19. The chain links TRBV19 to TRBJ2-5; 7 bases map to TRBD2. Sequencing was performed on peripheral blood. Written as DNA, the CDR3 is TGTGCCAGTAGCTCCTCGGGGATAGCGGGAGAGACCCAGTACTTC. Its translation: CASSSSGIAGETQYF.